A selection of T cell receptor beta chains follows, all from one sample in a study of blood T cell repertoires in COVID-19. The method was immunoSEQ multiplex PCR; TCRdb's version includes in-frame clones alone and lacks a portion of them. The repertoire holds about 130,000 clones, 60% to 85% seen once, with around 18% in the top ten. Sequenced: peripheral blood. Receptor source: a man older than 75 with acute or convalescent COVID-19. Both conserved end residues are part of each CDR3. Fields, in order: D gene, V gene, clone size, J gene, CDR3 protein, CDR3 DNA. A D gene is named only where the DNA matches it firmly. Rows may omit the clone size; those that give it use once, few, many or a size class.

D: TRBD1
V: TRBV3-1/TRBV3-2
size: .
J: TRBJ1-3
CDR3: CASSQAGQGANTIYF
DNA: TGTGCCAGCAGCCAAGCGGGACAGGGGGCGAACACCATATATTTT

D: .
V: TRBV9
size: .
J: TRBJ1-3
CDR3: CASSVDAGFGNTIYF
DNA: TGTGCCAGCAGCGTAGATGCGGGATTCGGAAACACCATATATTTT

D: .
V: TRBV15
size: .
J: TRBJ1-4
CDR3: CATSRETGVNEKLFF
DNA: TGTGCCACCAGCAGAGAGACGGGTGTCAATGAAAAACTGTTTTTT

D: .
V: TRBV25-1
size: .
J: TRBJ1-1
CDR3: CASSERVEAEAFF
DNA: TGTGCCAGCAGTGAACGGGTGGAGGCTGAAGCTTTCTTT

D: TRBD1
V: TRBV6-2/TRBV6-3
size: once
J: TRBJ1-1
CDR3: CASSIKGQANTEAFF
DNA: TGTGCCAGCAGTATCAAAGGACAGGCAAACACTGAAGCTTTCTTT

D: .
V: TRBV30
size: .
J: TRBJ1-5
CDR3: CAWSGGGINQPQHF
DNA: TGTGCCTGGAGTGGCGGGGGGATAAATCAGCCCCAGCATTTT

D: .
V: TRBV2
size: .
J: TRBJ1-4
CDR3: CASSWAPTNEKLFF
DNA: TGTGCCAGCAGTTGGGCACCGACTAATGAAAAACTGTTTTTT

D: TRBD2
V: TRBV30
size: .
J: TRBJ2-3
CDR3: CAWTTSGGTDTQYF
DNA: TGTGCCTGGACCACTAGCGGGGGGACAGATACGCAGTATTTT

D: TRBD2
V: TRBV24-1
size: .
J: TRBJ2-1
CDR3: CATSSGGRGEQFF
DNA: TGTGCCACCTCTAGCGGGGGGCGGGGTGAGCAGTTCTTC

D: .
V: TRBV27
size: .
J: TRBJ2-2
CDR3: CASSPFEITGELFF
DNA: TGTGCCAGCAGTCCATTCGAGATTACCGGGGAGCTGTTTTTT

D: .
V: TRBV28
size: once
J: TRBJ1-2
CDR3: CASSLKVRLGGYTF
DNA: TGTGCCAGCAGTTTAAAGGTCAGGCTGGGCGGCTACACCTTC

D: TRBD1
V: TRBV5-1
size: .
J: TRBJ2-5
CDR3: CASSSGQGDGETQYF
DNA: TGCGCCAGCAGCTCGGGACAGGGGGATGGGGAGACCCAGTACTTC

D: .
V: TRBV18
size: many
J: TRBJ1-3
CDR3: CASSPGITGNTIYF
DNA: TGTGCCAGCTCACCCGGTATTACTGGAAACACCATATATTTT

D: .
V: TRBV20-1
size: .
J: TRBJ1-5
CDR3: CSASGGGSNQPQHF
DNA: TGCAGTGCTAGTGGGGGCGGAAGCAATCAGCCCCAGCATTTT

D: TRBD1
V: TRBV29-1
size: few
J: TRBJ1-2
CDR3: CSLWDRAYGYTF
DNA: TGCAGCTTATGGGACAGGGCTTATGGCTACACCTTC

D: .
V: TRBV13
size: .
J: TRBJ2-7
CDR3: CASSLGQFYEQYF
DNA: TGTGCCAGCAGCTTAGGGCAGTTCTACGAGCAGTACTTC

D: .
V: TRBV7-6
size: .
J: TRBJ1-4
CDR3: CASSLAVGTATNEKLFF
DNA: TGTGCCAGCAGCTTAGCGGTCGGTACCGCAACTAATGAAAAACTGTTTTTT

D: TRBD1
V: TRBV5-5
size: .
J: TRBJ2-2
CDR3: CACIRTGGYTGELFF
DNA: TGTGCCTGCATCCGGACAGGGGGTTACACCGGGGAGCTGTTTTTT

D: .
V: TRBV5-1
size: .
J: TRBJ1-1
CDR3: CASRPREGADTEAFF
DNA: TGCGCCAGCAGGCCTAGAGAAGGCGCCGACACTGAAGCTTTCTTT

D: .
V: TRBV5-4
size: .
J: TRBJ2-1
CDR3: CASSLGEMEQFF
DNA: TGTGCCAGCAGCTTGGGAGAAATGGAGCAGTTCTTC

D: .
V: TRBV6-5
size: .
J: TRBJ1-1
CDR3: CASSVGRGETEAFF
DNA: TGTGCCAGCAGCGTGGGACGGGGGGAAACTGAAGCTTTCTTT

D: TRBD2
V: TRBV3-1/TRBV3-2
size: .
J: TRBJ2-3
CDR3: CASSHRLLAVDTQYF
DNA: TGTGCCAGCAGCCACCGGTTACTAGCGGTTGATACGCAGTATTTT

D: TRBD1
V: TRBV9
size: .
J: TRBJ2-2
CDR3: CASSVGTGLDTGELFF
DNA: TGTGCCAGCAGCGTAGGGACAGGGTTGGACACCGGGGAGCTGTTTTTT

D: .
V: TRBV6-2/TRBV6-3
size: .
J: TRBJ2-5
CDR3: CASSYYSPFQETQYF
DNA: TGTGCCAGCAGTTATTACTCCCCGTTCCAAGAGACCCAGTACTTC

D: .
V: TRBV5-1
size: .
J: TRBJ2-7
CDR3: CASSSTGSYEQYF
DNA: TGCGCCAGCAGCTCGACAGGCTCCTACGAGCAGTACTTC

D: .
V: TRBV6-5
size: .
J: TRBJ1-4
CDR3: CASRRGTTNEKLFF
DNA: TGTGCCAGCAGACGGGGTACAACTAATGAAAAACTGTTTTTT

D: .
V: TRBV2
size: .
J: TRBJ2-5
CDR3: CASSIGQSETQYF
DNA: TGTGCCAGCAGTATAGGACAGTCGGAGACCCAGTACTTC

D: .
V: TRBV5-1
size: .
J: TRBJ1-1
CDR3: CASSLDSGIDTEAFF
DNA: TGCGCCAGCAGCTTGGATTCGGGTATCGACACTGAAGCTTTCTTT

D: .
V: TRBV6-2/TRBV6-3
size: .
J: TRBJ2-3
CDR3: CASSYSPGQSVDRTDTQYF
DNA: TGTGCCAGCAGTTACTCCCCTGGACAGAGTGTCGACCGCACAGATACGCAGTATTTT

D: TRBD1
V: TRBV30
size: .
J: TRBJ1-3
CDR3: CAWRGQATGNTIYF
DNA: TGTGCCTGGAGGGGACAGGCTACTGGAAACACCATATATTTT

D: .
V: TRBV3-1/TRBV3-2
size: .
J: TRBJ2-5
CDR3: CASSRSGGIMGETQYF
DNA: TGTGCCAGCAGCCGATCCGGGGGAATAATGGGGGAGACCCAGTACTTC

D: .
V: TRBV30
size: .
J: TRBJ1-1
CDR3: CAWSVCRGAFF
DNA: TGTGCCTGGAGTGTTTGTAGGGGTGCTTTCTTT

D: .
V: TRBV10-3
size: .
J: TRBJ1-1
CDR3: CAISSGKNTEAFF
DNA: TGTGCCATCAGCTCAGGGAAGAACACTGAAGCTTTCTTT

D: TRBD1
V: TRBV10-3
size: .
J: TRBJ1-2
CDR3: CAISEGQINYGYTF
DNA: TGTGCCATCAGCGAGGGACAGATTAACTATGGCTACACCTTC

D: .
V: TRBV19
size: .
J: TRBJ1-6
CDR3: CASSMAGPYNSPLHF
DNA: TGTGCCAGTAGTATGGCAGGGCCTTATAATTCACCCCTCCACTTT

D: TRBD1
V: TRBV18
size: .
J: TRBJ2-3
CDR3: CASSPAGQGKGTQYF
DNA: TGTGCCAGCTCACCTGCGGGACAGGGGAAGGGTACGCAGTATTTT

D: TRBD1
V: TRBV6-5
size: .
J: TRBJ2-1
CDR3: CASSYSGTGAYNEQFF
DNA: TGTGCCAGCAGTTACTCCGGGACAGGGGCCTATAATGAGCAGTTCTTC

D: .
V: TRBV19
size: once
J: TRBJ2-3
CDR3: CASSLSWQGDSTDTQYF
DNA: TGTGCCAGTAGCCTATCATGGCAGGGTGACAGCACAGATACGCAGTATTTT

D: .
V: TRBV19
size: .
J: TRBJ1-5
CDR3: CASSSVAGVINQPQHF
DNA: TGTGCCAGTAGTAGCGTCGCAGGGGTGATTAATCAGCCCCAGCATTTT

D: TRBD1
V: TRBV10-3
size: .
J: TRBJ2-7
CDR3: CAIRQGASSEQYF
DNA: TGTGCCATCAGACAGGGGGCATCTTCCGAGCAGTACTTC

D: .
V: TRBV29-1
size: .
J: TRBJ2-3
CDR3: CSVALGADTQYF
DNA: TGCAGCGTTGCTTTAGGGGCAGATACGCAGTATTTT

D: .
V: TRBV6-5
size: .
J: TRBJ2-5
CDR3: CASRGGYETQYF
DNA: TGTGCCAGCAGGGGGGGTTATGAGACCCAGTACTTC

D: .
V: TRBV13
size: .
J: TRBJ1-1
CDR3: CASSLGWTRGRTEAFF
DNA: TGTGCCAGCAGCCTTGGGTGGACAAGGGGAAGGACTGAAGCTTTCTTT

D: .
V: TRBV6-5
size: .
J: TRBJ2-2
CDR3: CASSWTTNTGELFF
DNA: TGTGCCAGCAGTTGGACAACGAACACCGGGGAGCTGTTTTTT

D: .
V: TRBV30
size: .
J: TRBJ1-2
CDR3: CAWTGDYGYTF
DNA: TGTGCCTGGACAGGGGACTATGGCTACACCTTC

D: .
V: TRBV24-1
size: .
J: TRBJ2-3
CDR3: CATRDTGSDTQYF
DNA: TGTGCCACCAGAGACACCGGCAGTGATACGCAGTATTTT

D: TRBD1
V: TRBV6-2/TRBV6-3
size: many
J: TRBJ1-6
CDR3: CASSYGGQSLHF
DNA: TGTGCCAGCAGTTACGGGGGACAGTCCCTCCACTTT

D: TRBD1
V: TRBV2
size: .
J: TRBJ1-4
CDR3: CAGGGQLNEKLFF
DNA: TGTGCCGGAGGGGGACAGCTTAATGAAAAACTGTTTTTT

D: .
V: TRBV19
size: .
J: TRBJ1-1
CDR3: CASSTTDTEAFF
DNA: TGTGCCAGTAGTACCACAGACACTGAAGCTTTCTTT

D: TRBD1
V: TRBV18
size: .
J: TRBJ1-2
CDR3: CASSPSYGTGNYGYTF
DNA: TGTGCCAGCTCACCGTCGTATGGGACAGGCAACTATGGCTACACCTTC

D: .
V: TRBV14
size: many
J: TRBJ1-5
CDR3: CASSQGILSHGEGSQPQHF
DNA: TGTGCCAGCAGCCAAGGGATTTTGTCGCATGGTGAGGGTAGTCAGCCCCAGCATTTT

D: .
V: TRBV5-6
size: .
J: TRBJ1-2
CDR3: CASSRVGGGGYTF
DNA: TGTGCCAGCAGCCGCGTGGGGGGTGGTGGCTACACCTTC

D: .
V: TRBV6-5
size: .
J: TRBJ1-6
CDR3: CASSPGIYNSPLHF
DNA: TGTGCCAGCAGTCCGGGAATCTATAATTCACCCCTCCACTTT

D: .
V: TRBV7-8
size: .
J: TRBJ1-6
CDR3: CASSRDRSSYNSPLHF
DNA: TGTGCCAGCAGCCGAGACAGGAGCTCCTATAATTCACCCCTCCACTTT